This T cell receptor (beta chain) was sequenced for a study of cytomegalovirus exposure and HLA in healthy donors. The PCR made use of 60 Vbeta and 13 Jbeta primers. This table comes from immunoSEQ multiplex PCR, and its TCRdb copy is limited to in-frame clones, with some not included. The table shows 97,000 or so clones, with less than 85% occurring only once. Germline V lookup: CDR1 SGHTA, CDR2 FQGNSA. Unmatched junction bases numbered 2, after V lost 3 bases and J lost 2 bases. The CDR3 is 15 residues long. The source material was PBMCs. The TCR originated in a man aged 35-49 years in good health and CMV-seronegative. The V gene is TRBV7-2, the J gene TRBJ1-4; TRBD1 matches at 8 bases. CDR3 amino acids: CASSFQGATNEKLFF. As DNA, the CDR3 is TGTGCCAGCAGCTTCCAGGGGGCCACTAATGAAAAACTGTTTTTT. Full variable domain (outside the CDR3, taken from reference TRBV7-2 and TRBJ1-4): GAGVSQSPSNKVTEKGKDVELRCDPISGHTALYWYRQSLGQGLEFLIYFQGNSAPDKSGLPSDRFSAERTGGSVSTLTIQRTQQEDSAVYLCASSFQGATNEKLFFGSGTQLSVL.